The 28 T cell receptor beta chains listed next were all sequenced from one sample in a study of molecular identifiers for immune sequencing clone quantification. TCRdb reprocessed the PCR reads via MiXCR and lists one record per CDR3 protein. The sample yields 350,000 or so distinct CDR3 sequences, over 20% seen once. Sample: naive CD8+ T cells from blood, with Jurkat cell RNA spiked in. Subset given: FACS-sorted CD8+CD4-CCR7+CD45RA+ naive T cells. The source of these receptors is a human donor in good health. Some libraries in this study had Jurkat cell RNA spiked in.

Details on this clonotype: A much larger clone differs by one base, so this may be a read error. The CDR3 DNA reads TGCGCCAGCAGCCAAGTGGGGGGAGGGGTCACTGAAGCTTTCTTT. Amino acid sequence: CASSQVGGGVTEAFF. The chain carries TRBV4-1 and TRBJ1-1; a weak D match, TRBD1 (5 bases). This CDR3 is 15 amino acids long. Trimming took 1 base from V and 4 from J, leaving 13 bases between them. CDR1 and CDR2 (germline): MGHRA, YSYEKL.

This clonotype was seen repeatedly, ten times or more. The chain has TRBV9 and TRBJ1-4; D is unclear. Germline values: CDR1 SGDLS, CDR2 YYNGEE. The CDR3 contains 13 residues. Trimming pared 2 bases from V and 13 bases from J, leaving 15 bases between. This CDR3 is CASSVLPDERLFF. The CDR3 DNA sequence: TGTGCCAGCAGCGTTCTCCCCGACGAGAGACTGTTTTTT. Filled out from reference TRBV9 and TRBJ1-4, the complete variable domain reads DSGVTQTPKHLITATGQRVTLRCSPRSGDLSVYWYQQSLDQGLQFLIQYYNGEERAKGNILERFSAQQFPDLHSELNLSSLELGDSALYFCASSVLPDERLFFGSGTQLSVL.

Ten or more counts support this clonotype. This CDR3 reads CASSFGVSLGETTRNNSPLHF. The CDR3, as DNA: TGTGCCAGCAGTTTTGGTGTATCGTTAGGGGAGACAACCCGTAATAATTCACCCCTCCACTTT. The rearrangement links TRBV12-3 or TRBV12-4 to TRBJ1-6, with a possible D match to TRBD1 (5 bases). CDR3 length equals 21 residues. Trimming removed 3 bases from V and 5 bases from J, with 29 bases in between.

On this clonotype: This may be a read error: a much more frequent sequence differs by one nucleotide. V and J are TRBV4-3 and TRBJ1-1, with D tentatively TRBD1 (5 bases). V was pared by 2 bases and J by 3 bases, with 13 bases between. From germline, CDR1 is LGHNA and CDR2 YSLEER. The CDR3 has 15 residues. The chain's CDR3 is CASSQPRGWDTEAFF. In DNA, the CDR3 is TGCGCCAGCAGCCAACCCCGGGGCTGGGACACTGAAGCTTTCTTT.

This clonotype has ten or more counts. In nucleotides, the CDR3 is TGTGCCAGCACAGGGGGCCCGACAGATACGCAGTATTTT. Its translation: CASTGGPTDTQYF. This sequence joins TRBV6-6 and TRBJ2-3, with 8 bases identical to TRBD1. V dropped 7 bases and J dropped 3; count of bases not matched to a gene: 3. The germline gives CDR1 MNHNY, CDR2 SVGAGI (reference sequence). The CDR3 runs to 13 residues.

In its sample, this clonotype was seen a few times. The chain carries TRBV6-2 or TRBV6-3 and TRBJ2-3; TRBD2 aligns across 10 bases. V gave up 6 bases and J gave up 6 bases; unmatched junction bases: 6. Germline CDR1 and CDR2: MNHEY and SVGEGT. This CDR3 spans 14 amino acids. The CDR3, as DNA: TGTGCCAGCAGCCAAGGGACTAGCGCCGATACGCAGTATTTT. It codes for CASSQGTSADTQYF.

This clonotype was seen repeatedly, ten times or more. The chain is built from TRBV19 and TRBJ1-1, with D unresolved. From germline, CDR1 is LNHDA and CDR2 SQIVND (reference sequence). CDR3 length: 13 amino acids. Trimming took 0 bases from V and 0 from J, leaving 2 bases between them. Here the CDR3 reads CASSIDVNTEAFF. The CDR3 DNA follows: TGTGCCAGTAGTATAGACGTGAACACTGAAGCTTTCTTT.

The rearrangement uses TRBV19 and TRBJ1-4, with D hard to call. Trimming removed 3 bases at V and 8 bases at J, with 4 bases between. CDR3 length equals 11 residues. From germline, CDR1 is LNHDA and CDR2 SQIVND (reference sequence). CDR3 nucleotides: TGTGCCAGTAGTATCCAGGAAAAACTGTTTTTT. This encodes CASSIQEKLFF.

This clonotype was counted between two and nine times. A read error may produce the germline difference seen at one junction end. The chain recombines TRBV29-1 with TRBJ1-4; perhaps TRBD1 as D (5 bases). Germline CDR1 and CDR2: SQVTM and ANQGSEA. This CDR3 is 16 amino acids long. The CDR3 reads CSVEDSVVQGGEKLLF. In DNA, the CDR3 is TGCAGCGTTGAAGATTCTGTCGTGCAGGGTGGTGAAAAACTGCTTTTT.

This clonotype was found many times. The chain has TRBV18 and TRBJ1-1; D is possibly TRBD1 (5 bases). Looked up from germline, CDR1 is KGHSH and CDR2 is LQKENI. The CDR3 consists of 17 residues. V gave up 0 bases and J gave up 3 bases, with 17 bases separating them. The CDR3 here is CASSPPQGTFSDTEAFF. As DNA, the CDR3 is TGTGCCAGCTCACCACCTCAGGGTACCTTTTCTGACACTGAAGCTTTCTTT.

With regard to this clonotype: A much more abundant neighbour one base away suggests this may be a read error. The chain recombines TRBV3-1 with TRBJ2-3; TRBD2 matches at 7 bases. V shed 6 bases, J shed 4 bases, and the junction held 10 bases outside the gene matches. The CDR3 totals 15 residues. Germline V gene sequence: CDR1 LGHDT, CDR2 YNNKEL (reference sequence). The CDR3 sequence is CASSVSGSRADTQYF. The CDR3 DNA follows: TGTGCCAGCAGTGTTAGCGGGTCCCGCGCAGATACGCAGTATTTT.

This clonotype was counted at least ten times. V is TRBV13 and J is TRBJ2-3, with D uncertain. The V end was cut by 3 bases, the J end by 8 bases, with 9 bases between. This CDR3 contains 12 residues. Looked up from germline, CDR1 is PRHDT and CDR2 is FYEKMQ (reference sequence). This CDR3 is CASSLTSTTQYF. The CDR3 DNA sequence: TGTGCCAGCAGCTTGACGAGTACTACGCAGTATTTT.

This clonotype was observed at least ten times. The gene calls are TRBV9 and TRBJ2-3; TRBD1 matches 9 bases. The CDR3 covers 18 residues. The V gene end was trimmed by 3 bases and the J gene end by 4 bases; junction bases not matched to a gene: 15. Per germline, CDR1 SGDLS and CDR2 YYNGEE. The DNA for the CDR3 is TGTGCCAGCAGCGGGAGGACAGGGGTCATCCTTGAGGCAGATACGCAGTATTTT. It specifies CASSGRTGVILEADTQYF.

This clonotype was observed a few times. This chain links TRBV20-1 with TRBJ2-3; 11 bases match TRBD2. Germline CDR1 DFQATT, CDR2 SNEGSKA (reference sequence). The CDR3 runs to 16 residues. Unmatched junction bases numbered 5, after V lost 0 bases and J lost 3 bases. For the CDR3, the DNA is TGCAGTGCTAGAGATATACTAGCGGGAGCAACAGATACGCAGTATTTT. The encoded protein is CSARDILAGATDTQYF.

This clonotype was seen repeatedly, ten times or more. The J gene is TRBJ2-2, the V gene TRBV7-8; possibly TRBD2 for D (6 bases). V was cut by 1 base and J by 3 bases, with 9 bases left in between. The germline CDR1 and CDR2 sequences are SGHVS and FQNEAQ. There are 15 residues in the CDR3. CDR3 amino acids: CASSLGVADTGELFF. The CDR3 bases are TGTGCCAGCAGCTTAGGGGTAGCGGACACCGGGGAGCTGTTTTTT.

Only a few counts were recorded for this clonotype. The J gene is TRBJ2-1, the V gene TRBV11-3; a weak D match, TRBD2 (6 bases). Trimming took off 5 bases at V and 1 base at J, with 12 bases between the two ends. CDR1 is SGHNT and CDR2 is YENEEA in the germline V gene. This CDR3 spans 15 amino acids. The CDR3 region has the DNA TGTGCCAGCAGCCCCGGGGGACTGTCCTACAATGAGCAGTTCTTC. This encodes CASSPGGLSYNEQFF.

Only a few counts were recorded for this clonotype. The gene calls are TRBV20-1 and TRBJ2-7, with TRBD2 matching 11 bases. Germline loops: CDR1 DFQATT, CDR2 SNEGSKA (reference sequence). The CDR3 covers 16 residues. V trimming: 4 bases; J trimming: 0 bases; junction bases outside the gene matches: 8. The CDR3 DNA follows: TGCAGTGCTACCTGGACTAGCGGGTTTAGCTCCTACGAGCAGTACTTC. Its protein product is CSATWTSGFSSYEQYF.

This clonotype has just a few counts. The V and J genes are TRBV6-5 and TRBJ2-5; 7 nucleotides agree with TRBD2. The CDR3 loop spans 15 amino acids. Germline CDR1 reads MNHEY; CDR2 reads SVGAGI. Trimming cost V 5 bases and J 2 bases; bases outside gene matches: 8. The CDR3 sequence is CASSTFNGGQETQYF. In DNA form, the CDR3 reads TGTGCCAGCAGTACCTTTAACGGGGGGCAAGAGACCCAGTACTTC.

The sample holds a few counts of this clonotype. This CDR3 is CASSIRGSGARDTQYF. The CDR3 DNA follows: TGTGCCAGTAGTATACGGGGTAGCGGGGCGCGAGATACGCAGTATTTT. This chain joins TRBV19 and TRBJ2-3; 8 nucleotides align to TRBD2. Germline loops: CDR1 LNHDA, CDR2 SQIVND (reference sequence). This CDR3 contains 16 residues. The ends lost 2 bases at V and 5 bases at J; junction bases unmatched: 9.

This sequence joins TRBV27 and TRBJ2-1, with a weak D call TRBD2 (7 bases). CDR1 is MNHEY, CDR2 SMNVEV, per germline (reference sequence). The CDR3 runs to 13 residues. V was cut by 7 bases and J by 10 bases, with 17 bases left in between. CDR3 in DNA: TGTGCCAGCACACAGGGACTACACAGAGAGCAGTTCTTC. Translation: CASTQGLHREQFF.

The gene calls are TRBV6-2 or TRBV6-3 and TRBJ2-3, with D perhaps given as TRBD1 or TRBD2 (6 bases each). Trimming removed 0 bases from V and 5 bases from J, with 15 bases in between. Per the germline V gene, CDR1 is MNHEY and CDR2 is SVGEGT. This CDR3 is 16 amino acids long. DNA of the CDR3: TGTGCCAGCAGTTACTCGATGCCAGGAGGGGGAGATACGCAGTATTTT. Translating it yields CASSYSMPGGGDTQYF.

This clonotype appeared many times. The chain joins TRBV27 to TRBJ1-1; D may be TRBD1 (5 bases). V dropped 4 bases and J dropped 5 bases, with 14 bases sitting between them. Germline V gene data show CDR1 as MNHEY and CDR2 as SMNVEV (reference sequence). The CDR3 covers 14 residues. In DNA form, the CDR3 reads TGTGCCAGCAGTTATTCAGGGCTTGGGACTGAAGCTTTCTTT. It codes for CASSYSGLGTEAFF.

This clonotype was recorded a few times. The chain links TRBV3-1 to TRBJ2-7, with no clear D. This CDR3 is 14 amino acids long. V gave up 0 bases and J gave up 2 bases, with 8 bases separating them. CDR1 LGHDT and CDR2 YNNKEL come from the germline V gene (reference sequence). The CDR3 reads CASSQDITAYEQYF. The CDR3 DNA is TGTGCCAGCAGCCAAGATATCACCGCCTACGAGCAGTACTTC.

This clonotype was recorded at least ten times. The rearrangement uses TRBV6-5 and TRBJ2-2; 10 bases are shared with TRBD2. Germline V lookup: CDR1 MNHEY, CDR2 SVGAGI. V was pared by 8 bases and J by 2 bases, with 11 bases of the junction left unmatched. The length of the CDR3 is 17 residues. The CDR3 region is CASGTSDKYSNTGELFF. The DNA of the CDR3 is TGTGCCAGCGGGACTAGCGATAAGTACTCTAACACCGGGGAGCTGTTTTTT.

This clonotype was counted at least ten times. The V and J genes are TRBV5-5 and TRBJ1-1; unclear D gene. Trimming took off 2 bases at V and 0 bases at J, with 8 bases between the two ends. The CDR3 runs 14 residues. Germline V gives CDR1 SGHKS, CDR2 YYEKEE (reference sequence). This chain's CDR3 is CASSLGGMNTEAFF. CDR3 nucleotide sequence: TGTGCCAGCAGCTTAGGTGGGATGAACACTGAAGCTTTCTTT.

This clonotype was detected ten times or more. V is TRBV7-2 and J is TRBJ1-6; D remains ambiguous. The V end lost 1 base, the J end lost 9 bases, and 10 bases lay between the germline ends. The CDR3 loop spans 14 amino acids. CDR1 and CDR2 (germline): SGHTA, FQGNSA. This CDR3 is CASSLVPPGSPLHF. The DNA for the CDR3 is TGTGCCAGCAGCTTAGTTCCCCCCGGTTCACCCCTCCACTTT.

This clonotype has just a few counts. The chain is built from TRBV7-9 and TRBJ2-1; 8 nucleotides agree with TRBD2. The CDR3 consists of 15 residues. The J segment lost 5 bases and the V segment lost 4 bases, leaving 7 bases of the junction unmatched. Germline assignment: CDR1 SEHNR and CDR2 FQNEAQ (reference sequence). DNA of the CDR3: TGTGCCAGCAGCTCTCCGACTAGCGAGAACAATGAGCAGTTCTTC. It encodes CASSSPTSENNEQFF.

V is TRBV28 and J is TRBJ1-2; maybe TRBD1 (6 bases). Germline CDR1 reads MDHEN; CDR2 reads SYDVKM. The CDR3 covers 12 residues. The germline V and J ends were trimmed by 4 bases and 5 bases, with 8 bases remaining between them. The CDR3 coding sequence is TGTGCCAGCAGTTGGACAGTGTATGGCTACACCTTC. Amino acid sequence: CASSWTVYGYTF.